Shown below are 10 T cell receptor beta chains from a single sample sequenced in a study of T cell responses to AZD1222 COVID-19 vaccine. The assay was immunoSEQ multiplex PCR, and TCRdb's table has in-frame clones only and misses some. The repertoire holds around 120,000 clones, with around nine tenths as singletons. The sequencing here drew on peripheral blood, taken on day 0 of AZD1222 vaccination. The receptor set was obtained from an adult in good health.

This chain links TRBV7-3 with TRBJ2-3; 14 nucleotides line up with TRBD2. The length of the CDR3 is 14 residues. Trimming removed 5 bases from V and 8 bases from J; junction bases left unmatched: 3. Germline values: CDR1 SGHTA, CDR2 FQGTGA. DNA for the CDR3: TGTGCCAGCAGCGTAGGGACTAGCGGGGGTACGCAGTATTTT. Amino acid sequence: CASSVGTSGGTQYF.

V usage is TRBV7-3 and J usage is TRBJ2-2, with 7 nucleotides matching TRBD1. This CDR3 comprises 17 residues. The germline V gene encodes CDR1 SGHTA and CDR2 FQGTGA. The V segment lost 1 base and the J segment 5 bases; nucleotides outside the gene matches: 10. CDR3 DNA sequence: TGTGCCAGCAGCTTAAGAGGTCCGGGACAGAGGACCGGGGAGCTGTTTTTT. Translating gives CASSLRGPGQRTGELFF.

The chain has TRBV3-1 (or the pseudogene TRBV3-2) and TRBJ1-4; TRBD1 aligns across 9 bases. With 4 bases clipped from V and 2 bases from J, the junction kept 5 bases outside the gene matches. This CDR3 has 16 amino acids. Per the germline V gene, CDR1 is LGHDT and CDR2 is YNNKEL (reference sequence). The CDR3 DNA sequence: TGTGCCAGCAGCCTTACCGGGACAGGGACTAATGAAAAACTGTTTTTT. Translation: CASSLTGTGTNEKLFF.

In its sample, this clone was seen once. The CDR3 bases are TGTGCCAGCAGCTACAGGGGTTCACCCCTCCACTTT. Amino acid sequence: CASSYRGSPLHF. This chain connects TRBV5-8 to TRBJ1-6; 7 nucleotides align to TRBD1. This CDR3 region has 12 residues. Germline lookup yields CDR1 SGHTS and CDR2 YDEGEE. V gave up 3 bases and J gave up 9 bases; unmatched junction bases: 0.

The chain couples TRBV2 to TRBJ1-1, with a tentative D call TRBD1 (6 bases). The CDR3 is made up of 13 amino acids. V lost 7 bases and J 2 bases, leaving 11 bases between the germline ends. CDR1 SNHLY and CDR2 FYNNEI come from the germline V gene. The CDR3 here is CASTYRDNTEAFF. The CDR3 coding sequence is TGTGCCAGCACCTACAGGGATAACACTGAAGCTTTCTTT.

The CDR3 protein is CASSYRDSYYGYTF. DNA of the CDR3: TGTGCCAGCAGTTACCGAGACTCCTACTATGGCTACACCTTC. The V gene is TRBV6-5, the J gene TRBJ1-2; D is uncertain. The CDR3 length is 14 residues. Germline CDR1 MNHEY, CDR2 SVGAGI. V lost 2 bases and J 3 bases, leaving 10 bases between the germline ends.

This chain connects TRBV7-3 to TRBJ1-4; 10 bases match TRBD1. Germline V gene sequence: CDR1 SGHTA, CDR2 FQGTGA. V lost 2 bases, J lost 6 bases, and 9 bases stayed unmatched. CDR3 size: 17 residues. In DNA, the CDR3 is TGTGCCAGCAGCTTAGGTAGGAGACAGGGGGCAGATGAAAAACTGTTTTTT. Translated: CASSLGRRQGADEKLFF.

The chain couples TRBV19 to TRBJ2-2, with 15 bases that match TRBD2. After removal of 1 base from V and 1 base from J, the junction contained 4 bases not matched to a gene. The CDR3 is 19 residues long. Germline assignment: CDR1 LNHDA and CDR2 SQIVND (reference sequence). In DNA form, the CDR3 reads TGTGCCAGTAGTATAGTCGGACTAGCGGGAGGGAAGAACACCGGGGAGCTGTTTTTT. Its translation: CASSIVGLAGGKNTGELFF.

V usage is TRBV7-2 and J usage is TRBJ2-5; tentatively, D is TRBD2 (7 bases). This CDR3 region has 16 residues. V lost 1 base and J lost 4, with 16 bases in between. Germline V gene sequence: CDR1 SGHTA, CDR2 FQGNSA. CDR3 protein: CASSLGSGGPVETQYF. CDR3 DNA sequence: TGTGCCAGCAGCTTAGGATCCGGGGGGCCGGTAGAGACCCAGTACTTC.

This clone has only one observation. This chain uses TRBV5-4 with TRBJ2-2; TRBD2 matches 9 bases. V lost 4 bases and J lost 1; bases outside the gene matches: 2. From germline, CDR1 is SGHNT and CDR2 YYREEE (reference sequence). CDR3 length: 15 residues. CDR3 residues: CASSLAGRNTGELFF. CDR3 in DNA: TGTGCCAGCAGCCTAGCGGGGCGGAACACCGGGGAGCTGTTTTTT. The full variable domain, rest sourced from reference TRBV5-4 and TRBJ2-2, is ETGVTQSPTHLIKTRGQQVTLRCSSQSGHNTVSWYQQALGQGPQFIFQYYREEENGRGNFPPRFSGLQFPNYSSELNVNALELDDSALYLCASSLAGRNTGELFFGEGSRLTVL.